This paragraph reports one T cell receptor beta chain. This clone's antigen is unknown. The sample holds no much larger clone one base away, and base qualities are not on file. This record belongs to a study of blood T cell repertoires in COVID-19 (dated by TCRdb to the early 2020s). Some background on the complete study: Samples from collaborators originated in the United States, Italy and Spain and spanned both the acute and convalescent phases of COVID-19. Subjects who had been exposed to COVID-19, were actively infected with it, or had recovered from it provided the deeply sampled blood TCRbeta repertoires that made up the dataset. Nearly every sample came with metadata listing a de-identified subject ID, COVID-19 status, age in years and sex. Where HLA class I and class II types were available, the types were taken from metadata supplied by the sample provider, not from assay-based typing. Samples came from the ongoing ImmuneRACE study (first 160 participants) plus 1,254 subjects from 6 global collaborators. The material from the prospective study consisted of cDNA or gDNA derived from T cells, B-cell-depleted T cells, or PBMCs. The repertoires were made available in a free public database intended to serve as a resource for research on the immune response to SARS-CoV-2. Study-level results and caveats: The quantity of clinical and demographic metadata differed by source and by participant and was supplied without curation.

CDR1 and CDR2, looked up from the germline V gene, are LGHNT and FRNRAP. Measured from the cysteine to the phenylalanine, the CDR3 is 19 residues long. The retained sequence is limited to the CDR3, 57 bases, with the frame set at the first base. V ends up 0 bases short and J 2 bases short, with an unmatched junction base count of 12. Each collaborating institution followed its own protocols to collect whole blood in K2EDTA tubes. For TCRbeta analysis, collaborator samples were shipped as frozen whole blood, as isolated PBMCs, or as DNA extracted from either sample type. TCRbeta CDR3 regions were amplified from genomic DNA using the immunoSEQ Assay, a bias-controlled multiplex PCR. Concerning the study's data processing: The number of nucleated cells in each sample was estimated from the amplification of reference gene primers within the assay. Sequence reads were collapsed and filtered to measure the absolute abundance of every unique TCRbeta CDR3 rearrangement. For each sample, productive Simpson clonality was calculated as the square root of Simpson's diversity index over productive rearrangements. Not all clones reach the TCRdb copy of this immuneACCESS table, which keeps in-frame sequences only. Checked studies attribute under half of the gap to unresolved V genes and leave the rest unexplained. The D gene and trimming were derived from the DNA, and the V and J assignments and clone size from that table. Counted in this sample were about 74,000 clones; around 82% of them appeared once. Around 15% of the sample comes from the top ten.

The sequence derives from a human donor in a cohort sampled during active COVID-19. Recombination linked TRBV12-5 to TRBJ2-3, and 9 bases in between align with TRBD1. The sequenced material came from peripheral blood. The sequence in DNA is TGTGCTAGTGGTTTGGTTTGGGACAGGGCCCCATTTCCCACAGATACGCAGTATTTT. This encodes CASGLVWDRAPFPTDTQYF. Reference TRBV12-5 and TRBJ2-3 proteins supply the regions before and after the CDR3; the full variable domain is: DARVTQTPRHKVTEMGQEVTMRCQPILGHNTVFWYRQTMMQGLELLAYFRNRAPLDDSGMPKDRFSAEMPDATLATLKIQPSEPRDSAVYFCASGLVWDRAPFPTDTQYFGPGTRLTVL.